This TCR beta chain was identified during a study of cytomegalovirus exposure and HLA in healthy donors. Both 60 Vbeta primers and 13 Jbeta primers went into the PCR. TCRdb keeps only in-frame clones here, not all; method: immunoSEQ multiplex PCR. Of under 200,000 clones detected, about 70% appear once; the ten largest clones hold less than 2%. V was pared by 5 bases and J by 6 bases, with 6 bases of the junction left unmatched. The CDR3 consists of 15 residues. CDR1 and CDR2 from the germline V gene are SGHNT and YENEEA. The TCR comes from a woman aged 25 to 39 in good health and CMV-seronegative. This rearrangement joins TRBV11-3 to TRBJ2-1; TRBD2 matches 11 bases. Sequenced: PBMCs. CDR3 in amino acids: CASSVAGGPSNEQFF. In DNA form, the CDR3 reads TGTGCCAGCAGCGTAGCGGGAGGGCCCTCCAATGAGCAGTTCTTC.